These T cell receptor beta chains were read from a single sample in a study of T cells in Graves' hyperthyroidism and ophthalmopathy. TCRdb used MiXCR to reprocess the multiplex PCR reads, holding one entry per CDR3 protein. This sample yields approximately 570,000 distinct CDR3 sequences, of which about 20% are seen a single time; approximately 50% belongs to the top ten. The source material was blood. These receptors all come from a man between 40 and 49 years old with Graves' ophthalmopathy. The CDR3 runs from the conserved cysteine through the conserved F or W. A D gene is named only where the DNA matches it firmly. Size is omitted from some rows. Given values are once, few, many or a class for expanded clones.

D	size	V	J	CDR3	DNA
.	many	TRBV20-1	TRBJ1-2	CSVPRSGDNNYGYTF	TGCAGTGTCCCACGGAGCGGGGATAATAACTATGGCTACACCTTC
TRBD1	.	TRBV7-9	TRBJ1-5	CASSLGTGVRKPQHF	TGTGCCAGCAGCTTAGGTACAGGGGTGAGGAAGCCCCAGCATTTT
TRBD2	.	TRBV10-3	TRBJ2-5	CAISKAGGTQYF	TGTGCCATCAGTAAAGCGGGGGGGACCCAGTACTTC
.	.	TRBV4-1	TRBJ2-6	CASSQDPLSGANVLTF	TGCGCCAGCAGCCAAGATCCCCTCTCTGGGGCCAACGTCCTGACTTTC
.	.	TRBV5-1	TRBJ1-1	CASSSFQLNTEAFF	TGCGCCAGCAGCTCCTTTCAGCTGAACACTGAAGCTTTCTTT
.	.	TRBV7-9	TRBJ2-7	CASSSQGRYEQYF	TGTGCCAGCAGCTCCCAGGGAAGGTACGAGCAGTACTTC
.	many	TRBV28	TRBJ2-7	CASSSPGQRHEQYF	TGTGCCAGCAGTTCCCCGGGACAAAGGCACGAGCAGTACTTC
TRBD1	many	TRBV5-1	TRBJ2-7	CASSFSRTGTGEQYF	TGCGCCAGCAGCTTCTCGAGGACAGGGACTGGCGAGCAGTACTTC
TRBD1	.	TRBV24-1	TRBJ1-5	CATSDSGQGHQPQHF	TGTGCCACCAGTGATTCGGGACAGGGCCACCAGCCCCAGCATTTT
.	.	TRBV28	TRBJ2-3	CASSLFFGGRSDTQYF	TGTGCCAGCAGTTTATTTTTCGGGGGCCGGTCAGATACGCAGTATTTT
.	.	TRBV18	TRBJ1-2	CASSPGSGGAYGYTF	TGTGCCAGCTCACCAGGTTCCGGGGGGGCCTATGGCTACACCTTC
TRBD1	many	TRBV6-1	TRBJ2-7	CASSRLRDRPYEQYF	TGTGCCAGCAGTCGCCTCCGGGACAGACCTTACGAGCAGTACTTC
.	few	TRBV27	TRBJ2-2	CASSLGDPRGTGELFF	TGTGCCAGCAGTTTAGGGGACCCTAGGGGCACCGGGGAGCTGTTTTTT
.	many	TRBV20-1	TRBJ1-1	CSADETASTEAFF	TGCAGTGCTGACGAAACAGCGAGCACTGAAGCTTTCTTT
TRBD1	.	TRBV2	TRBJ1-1	CASRTFSTGGGPEAFF	TGTGCCAGCAGAACTTTTTCGACAGGGGGCGGCCCTGAAGCTTTCTTT
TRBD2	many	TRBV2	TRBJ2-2	CASSSGTSGSNTGELFF	TGTGCCAGCAGTTCAGGGACTAGCGGGAGTAACACCGGGGAGCTGTTTTTT
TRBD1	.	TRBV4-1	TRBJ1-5	CASSQRTGGRGQPQHF	TGCGCCAGCAGCCAACGTACAGGGGGCAGGGGTCAGCCCCAGCATTTT
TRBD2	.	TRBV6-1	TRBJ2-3	CASSGAGTSGGAAYTQYF	TGTGCCAGCAGTGGCGCAGGGACTAGCGGGGGGGCCGCGTATACGCAGTATTTT
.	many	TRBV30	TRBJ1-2	CAWSVPVGTKGYTF	TGTGCCTGGAGTGTACCAGTCGGGACAAAGGGCTACACCTTC
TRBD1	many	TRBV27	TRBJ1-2	CASSPGTAYFNYGYTF	TGTGCCAGCAGTCCCGGGACAGCCTATTTTAACTATGGCTACACCTTC
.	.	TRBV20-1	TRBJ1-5	CSARRAGEVQPQHF	TGCAGTGCTAGAAGGGCAGGGGAGGTTCAGCCCCAGCATTTT
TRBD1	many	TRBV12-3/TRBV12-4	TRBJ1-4	CASSEDRGGEKLFF	TGTGCCAGCAGTGAGGACAGGGGAGGGGAAAAACTGTTTTTT
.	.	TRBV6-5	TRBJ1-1	CASSYLGANTEAFF	TGTGCCAGCAGTTACCTGGGGGCGAACACTGAAGCTTTCTTT
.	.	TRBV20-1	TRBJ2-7	CSASNRGGAYEQYF	TGCAGTGCTAGTAATCGAGGGGGAGCCTACGAGCAGTACTTC
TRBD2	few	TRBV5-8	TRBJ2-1	CASSYTGTSGLNNEQFF	TGTGCCAGCAGCTATACCGGGACTAGCGGGTTAAACAATGAGCAGTTCTTC
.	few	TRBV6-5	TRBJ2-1	CASGYTGLSYNEQFF	TGTGCCAGCGGTTACACAGGGCTCTCCTACAATGAGCAGTTCTTC
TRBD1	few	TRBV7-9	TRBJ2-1	CASSPPGQGVNNEQFF	TGTGCCAGCAGTCCCCCCGGACAGGGGGTTAATAATGAGCAGTTCTTC
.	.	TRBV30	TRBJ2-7	CAWSGESGVGYEQYF	TGTGCCTGGAGTGGGGAGTCAGGGGTGGGCTACGAGCAGTACTTC